This T cell receptor beta chain was documented in a study of blood T cell repertoires in COVID-19. About the study: PBMCs, B-cell-depleted T cells, or T cells provided the cDNA or gDNA that made up the material.

As processed by the authors: Amplifying reference gene primers gave estimates of nucleated cell counts. Data came from immunoSEQ multiplex PCR; TCRdb stores just in-frame clones and leaves some out. That table gives V, J and clone size, and the DNA gave D and trimming. The top ten hold roughly 1.6% of the sample, which has approximately 300,000 clones, around 88% seen once. This CDR3 comprises 15 residues. V shed 4 bases and J 6 bases; nucleotides not matched to a gene: 8. Germline V gene lookup returns CDR1 MGHRA and CDR2 YSYEKL. The chain recombines TRBV4-1 with TRBJ2-7; TRBD2 matches 11 bases. This clonotype was obtained from a woman aged 45-59 years with acute or convalescent COVID-19. Sequenced input: peripheral blood. CDR3 in DNA: TGCGCCAGCAGCCTAATAGCGGGAGGGCTGGTCGAGCAGTACTTC. This encodes CASSLIAGGLVEQYF.